The clone carrying this T cell receptor beta chain was detected a few times. The target antigen is unknown. Here immunoSEQ multiplex PCR was the method, and the copy in TCRdb shows in-frame clones only, minus some. The table lists fewer than 75,000 clones, roughly 80% of them singletons. Culture lasted 10 days before CD4+ T cell isolation. Each participant received a vaccine that was either BNT162b2 or mRNA-1273, given as two doses. CDR3 length equals 15 residues. The V gene end was trimmed by 6 bases and the J gene end by 1 base; junction bases not matched to a gene: 5. Germline V gene lookup returns CDR1 MNHEY and CDR2 SMNVEV (reference sequence). The data are from a study of vaccination effects on CD4 cells after COVID-19. Across the study: Cultures used approximately 2 million PBMC per well, approximately 10 IU/ml IL-2 and about 10 ug/ml peptides.

Overall study findings and caveats: Clones of infection and vaccine origin contracted markedly late after vaccination. Few convalescent patients were studied, and early post-infection samples were lacking. Healthy vaccine recipients' vaccine-induced clones were almost all SARS-CoV-2 mono-reactive.

The sequence was obtained from a human donor who received a COVID-19 vaccine. The material was CD4+ T cells from PBMCs cultured without peptide, obtained after COVID-19 vaccination. This chain connects TRBV27 to TRBJ1-1; 10 bases fit TRBD1. The CDR3 sequence is CASRWDRGSNTEAFF. CDR3 coding DNA: TGTGCCAGCAGATGGGACAGGGGATCGAACACTGAAGCTTTCTTT.